The 19 T cell receptor beta chains below were found in one sample sequenced in a study of PD-1 blockade in classical Hodgkin lymphoma. TCRdb's table, derived via immunoSEQ multiplex PCR, lists solely in-frame clones and lacks some. Among fewer than 30,000 clones listed, roughly 80% were seen once. Time point in this sample: cycle 4 day 1 (C4D1), after less than seven weeks of nivolumab. Each patient relapsed following autologous stem cell transplantation, and prior brentuximab vedotin exposure differed. Source: peripheral blood mononuclear cells (PBMCs), taken before the fourth cycle of nivolumab. The receptors were gathered from a human donor with classical Hodgkin lymphoma.

The V call is TRBV19, the J call TRBJ1-2; TRBD1 aligns across 7 bases. This CDR3 spans 13 amino acids. J lost 3 bases, V lost 8 bases, and 6 bases had no gene match. Germline values: CDR1 LNHDA, CDR2 SQIVND (reference sequence). As DNA, the CDR3 is TGTGCCAGTGGTGAAGGGGGCGACTATGGCTACACCTTC. Encoded protein: CASGEGGDYGYTF. The full variable domain, completed using reference TRBV19 and TRBJ1-2, is DGGITQSPKYLFRKEGQNVTLSCEQNLNHDAMYWYRQDPGQGLRLIYYSQIVNDFQKGDIAEGYSVSREKKESFPLTVTSAQKNPTAFYLCASGEGGDYGYTFGSGTRLTVV.

Written as DNA, the CDR3 is TGTGCCAGCAGCTTAAGCCTCGGGACAGGGGGCACTGAAGCTTTCTTT. Protein: CASSLSLGTGGTEAFF. The V and J genes are TRBV7-9 and TRBJ1-1; 11 bases line up with TRBD1. This CDR3 contains 16 residues. Germline V gene sequence: CDR1 SEHNR, CDR2 FQNEAQ (reference sequence). Trimming cost V 2 bases and J 4 bases; bases outside gene matches: 6. The whole variable domain, remainder taken from reference TRBV7-9 and TRBJ1-1, is DTGVSQNPRHKITKRGQNVTFRCDPISEHNRLYWYRQTLGQGPEFLTYFQNEAQLEKSRLLSDRFSAERPKGSFSTLEIQRTEQGDSAMYLCASSLSLGTGGTEAFFGQGTRLTVV.

V and J are TRBV11-1 and TRBJ1-1; the match to TRBD1 covers 8 bases. The germline gives CDR1 SGHAT, CDR2 FQDESV (reference sequence). The CDR3 is made up of 14 amino acids. The J segment lost 5 bases and the V segment lost 4 bases, leaving 6 bases of the junction unmatched. The CDR3 is CASSSTGGRTEAFF. The CDR3 DNA sequence: TGTGCCAGCAGCTCCACAGGGGGGCGGACTGAAGCTTTCTTT.

This clone turned up a few times. The V and J genes are TRBV4-1 and TRBJ2-3; D possibly matches TRBD1 or TRBD2 (5 bases each). The CDR3 is 13 amino acids. The V gene's germline CDR1 is MGHRA and CDR2 YSYEKL. Trimming took 3 bases from V and 6 from J, leaving 10 bases between them. CDR3 protein: CASSHPEGDTQYF. DNA for the CDR3: TGCGCCAGCAGCCACCCAGAGGGGGATACGCAGTATTTT.

This chain's CDR3 is CASSFQETQYF. The CDR3 DNA reads TGTGCCAGCAGCTTCCAAGAGACCCAGTACTTC. The chain uses TRBV7-9 and TRBJ2-5; D uncertain. From germline, CDR1 is SEHNR and CDR2 FQNEAQ (reference sequence). Trimming shortened V by 3 bases and J by 1 base, and 0 bases separated the two germline ends. There are 11 residues in the CDR3.

V usage is TRBV9 and J usage is TRBJ1-1; 7 nucleotides agree with TRBD1. CDR3 size: 16 residues. Germline lookup yields CDR1 SGDLS and CDR2 YYNGEE. The trim removed 3 bases at V and 0 bases at J, leaving 8 bases unmatched. This chain's CDR3 is CASSELGQEMNTEAFF. The CDR3 nucleotides are TGTGCCAGCAGCGAACTCGGACAGGAGATGAACACTGAAGCTTTCTTT.

This chain joins TRBV29-1 and TRBJ2-2; D uncertain. CDR3 length: 12 residues. Trimming cost V 1 base and J 3 bases, with 3 bases left between them. Germline CDR1 SQVTM, CDR2 ANQGSEA. Here the CDR3 reads CSVEAYTGELFF. CDR3 DNA: TGCAGCGTTGAAGCCTACACCGGGGAGCTGTTTTTT.

This clone was observed once. The rearrangement uses TRBV9 and TRBJ2-3, with D unresolved. The V gene's germline CDR1 is SGDLS and CDR2 YYNGEE. The CDR3 spans 16 residues. V was pared by 4 bases and J by 0 bases, with 15 bases between. The CDR3, as DNA: TGTGCCAGCAGCTCCCCCGCAGAAGCTAGCACAGATACGCAGTATTTT. Protein: CASSSPAEASTDTQYF.

The chain combines TRBV4-3 with TRBJ1-2; D gene ambiguous. This CDR3 region has 14 residues. The germline CDR1 and CDR2 sequences are LGHNA and YSLEER. Trimming took 1 base from V and 6 from J, leaving 12 bases between them. In nucleotides, the CDR3 is TGCGCCAGCAGCCAAGGGGCCGGTGTGGATGGCTACACCTTC. Translation: CASSQGAGVDGYTF.

This rearrangement joins TRBV7-9 to TRBJ2-1, with 14 bases identical to TRBD2. Germline CDR1 reads SEHNR; CDR2 reads FQNEAQ (reference sequence). The CDR3 is made up of 15 amino acids. V lost 1 base to trimming and J lost 7 bases; unmatched junction nucleotides: 0. In nucleotides, the CDR3 is TGTGCCAGCAGCTTAGGGACTAGCGGGAGGAATGAGCAGTTCTTC. Residues: CASSLGTSGRNEQFF.

This clone was counted a few times. The chain combines TRBV5-1 with TRBJ2-7; the match to TRBD2 covers 15 bases. Germline V lookup: CDR1 SGHRS, CDR2 YFSETQ. After removal of 4 bases from V and 3 bases from J, the junction contained 5 bases not matched to a gene. There are 16 residues in the CDR3. CDR3 sequence reads: CASSIGTSGGFYEQYF. The CDR3 nucleotides are TGCGCCAGCAGCATCGGGACTAGCGGGGGGTTCTACGAGCAGTACTTC.

This clone was picked up one time. The chain has TRBV6-5 and TRBJ2-7; D uncertain. CDR1 and CDR2 (germline): MNHEY, SVGAGI. Trimming left V 5 bases short and J 7 bases short, with 6 bases between. The CDR3 length is 10 residues. DNA for the CDR3: TGTGCCAGCAGTGCAAGGGAGCAGTACTTC. Protein sequence: CASSAREQYF.

V is TRBV7-2 and J is TRBJ1-2; 9 nucleotides agree with TRBD1. Trimming took 11 bases from V and 4 from J; bases not matched to a gene: 11. This CDR3 is built from 14 residues. Germline CDR1 reads SGHTA; CDR2 reads FQGNSA. The chain's CDR3 is CAGTGGAGPYGYTF. The DNA for the CDR3 is TGTGCCGGAACAGGGGGCGCGGGCCCCTATGGCTACACCTTC.

The chain joins TRBV27 to TRBJ2-1; 12 nucleotides line up with TRBD2. The CDR3 runs to 17 residues. Germline V gene lookup returns CDR1 MNHEY and CDR2 SMNVEV (reference sequence). Trimming took 3 bases from V and 7 from J; bases not matched to a gene: 10. The CDR3 sequence is CASSFSSGRADSNEQFF. CDR3 sequence (DNA): TGTGCCAGCAGTTTCTCTAGCGGGAGGGCCGATTCGAATGAGCAGTTCTTC.

V gene TRBV7-6 combines with J gene TRBJ1-1; perhaps TRBD1 as D (5 bases). The CDR3 extends over 13 amino acids. Trimming took 4 bases from V and 1 from J, leaving 7 bases between them. CDR1 is SGHVS, CDR2 FNYEAQ, per germline. Here the CDR3 DNA reads TGTGCCAGCAGCTCTGGGGCGAACACTGAAGCTTTCTTT. Protein product: CASSSGANTEAFF.

The chain couples TRBV15 to TRBJ2-7; D is unclear. Germline CDR1 is LNHNV and CDR2 is YYDKDF (reference sequence). The CDR3 is 12 amino acids. V lost 2 bases, J lost 10 bases, and 12 bases lay in between. Written as DNA, the CDR3 is TGTGCCACCAGCAGACTCTTCGGACCCCAGTACTTC. The encoded protein is CATSRLFGPQYF.

The CDR3 bases are TGCGCCAGCAGTGAGCGGACAGGGAGTAGTTCGGCCAAAAACATTCAGTACTTC. This sequence encodes CASSERTGSSSAKNIQYF. The chain recombines TRBV10-1 with TRBJ2-4, with TRBD1 identical over 8 bases. After removal of 2 bases from V and 1 base from J, the junction contained 10 bases not matched to a gene. The V gene's germline CDR1 is WNHNN and CDR2 SYGVQD (reference sequence). CDR3 size: 18 residues.

The chain uses TRBV27 and TRBJ2-7; D is uncertain. The CDR3 consists of 15 residues. The germline V gene has CDR1 MNHEY and CDR2 SMNVEV (reference sequence). The V gene lost 0 bases and the J gene lost 2 bases, with 11 bases spanning the gap. DNA of the CDR3: TGTGCCAGCAGTTTATCCCCCGGGCTAGCCTACGAGCAGTACTTC. This sequence encodes CASSLSPGLAYEQYF.

This clone was picked up one time. This chain connects TRBV28 to TRBJ2-2, with 10 bases identical to TRBD1. J gave up 4 bases and V 6 bases, and 5 bases lay outside the gene matches. The length of the CDR3 is 15 residues. CDR1 is MDHEN, CDR2 SYDVKM, per germline. Here the CDR3 DNA reads TGTGCCAGCAGATTGGACAGGGGGAGCACCGGGGAGCTGTTTTTT. Amino acid sequence: CASRLDRGSTGELFF.